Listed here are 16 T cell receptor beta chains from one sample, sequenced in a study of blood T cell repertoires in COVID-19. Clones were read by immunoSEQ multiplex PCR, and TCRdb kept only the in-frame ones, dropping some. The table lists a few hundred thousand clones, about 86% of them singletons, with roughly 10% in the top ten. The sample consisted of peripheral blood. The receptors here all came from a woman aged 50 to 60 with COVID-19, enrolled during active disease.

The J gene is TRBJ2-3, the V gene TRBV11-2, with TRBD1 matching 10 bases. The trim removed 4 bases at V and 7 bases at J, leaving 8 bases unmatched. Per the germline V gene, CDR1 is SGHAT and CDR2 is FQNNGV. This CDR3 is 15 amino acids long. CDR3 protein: CASSYTGTGVYTQYF. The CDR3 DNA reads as TGTGCCAGCAGCTACACCGGGACAGGGGTGTATACGCAGTATTTT.

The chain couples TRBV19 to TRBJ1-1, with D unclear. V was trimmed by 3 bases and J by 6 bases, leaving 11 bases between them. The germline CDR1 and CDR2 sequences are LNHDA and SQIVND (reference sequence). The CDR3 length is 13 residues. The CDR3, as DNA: TGTGCCAGTAGTATGGGAGGTGAAGCTGAAGCTTTCTTT. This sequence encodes CASSMGGEAEAFF.

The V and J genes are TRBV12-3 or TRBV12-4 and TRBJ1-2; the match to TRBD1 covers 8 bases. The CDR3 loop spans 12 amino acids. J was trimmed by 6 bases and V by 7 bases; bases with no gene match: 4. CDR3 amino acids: CASTQTGDGYTF. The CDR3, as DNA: TGTGCCAGCACCCAGACAGGGGATGGCTACACCTTC.

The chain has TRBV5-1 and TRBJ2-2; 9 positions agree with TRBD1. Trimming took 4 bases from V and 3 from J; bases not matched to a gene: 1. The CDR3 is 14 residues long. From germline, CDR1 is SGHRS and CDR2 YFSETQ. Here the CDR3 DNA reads TGCGCCAGCAGCCGACAGGGGGACACCGGGGAGCTGTTTTTT. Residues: CASSRQGDTGELFF.

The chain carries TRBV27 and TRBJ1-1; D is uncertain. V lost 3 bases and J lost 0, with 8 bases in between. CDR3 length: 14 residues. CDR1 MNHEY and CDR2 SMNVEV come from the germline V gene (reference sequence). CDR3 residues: CASSLNPVNTEAFF. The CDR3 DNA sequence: TGTGCCAGCAGTTTGAATCCGGTGAACACTGAAGCTTTCTTT.

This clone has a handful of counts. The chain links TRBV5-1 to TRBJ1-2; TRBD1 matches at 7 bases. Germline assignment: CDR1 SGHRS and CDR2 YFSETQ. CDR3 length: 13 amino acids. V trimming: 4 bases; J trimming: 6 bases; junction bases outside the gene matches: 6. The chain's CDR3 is CASSPLDRDGYTF. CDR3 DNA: TGCGCCAGCAGCCCCTTAGACAGGGATGGCTACACCTTC.

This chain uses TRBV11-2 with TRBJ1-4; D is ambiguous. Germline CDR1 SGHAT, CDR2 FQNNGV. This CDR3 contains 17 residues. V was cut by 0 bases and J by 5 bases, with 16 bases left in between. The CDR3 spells CASSLDRVEGRNEKLFF. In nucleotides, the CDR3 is TGTGCCAGCAGCTTAGATCGAGTAGAGGGCCGGAATGAAAAACTGTTTTTT.

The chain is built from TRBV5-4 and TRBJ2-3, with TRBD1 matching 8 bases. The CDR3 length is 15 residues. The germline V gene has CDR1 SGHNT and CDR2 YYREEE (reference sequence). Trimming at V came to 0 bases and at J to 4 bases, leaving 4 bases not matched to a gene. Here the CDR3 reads CASSLGQGIADTQYF. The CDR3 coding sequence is TGTGCCAGCAGCTTGGGACAGGGGATTGCAGATACGCAGTATTTT.

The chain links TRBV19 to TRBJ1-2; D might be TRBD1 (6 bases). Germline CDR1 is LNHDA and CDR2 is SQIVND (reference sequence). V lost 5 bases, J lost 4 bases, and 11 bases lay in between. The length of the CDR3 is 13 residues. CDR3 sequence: CASSPGHPYGYTF. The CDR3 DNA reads TGTGCCAGTAGTCCGGGACATCCCTATGGCTACACCTTC.

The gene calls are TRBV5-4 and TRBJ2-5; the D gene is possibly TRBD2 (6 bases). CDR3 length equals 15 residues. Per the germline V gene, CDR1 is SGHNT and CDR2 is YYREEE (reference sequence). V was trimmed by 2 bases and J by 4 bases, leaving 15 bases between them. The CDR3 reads CASSLTGEWRETQYF. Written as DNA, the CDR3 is TGTGCCAGCAGCTTAACGGGGGAATGGCGAGAGACCCAGTACTTC. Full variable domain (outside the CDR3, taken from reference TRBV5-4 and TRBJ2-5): ETGVTQSPTHLIKTRGQQVTLRCSSQSGHNTVSWYQQALGQGPQFIFQYYREEENGRGNFPPRFSGLQFPNYSSELNVNALELDDSALYLCASSLTGEWRETQYFGPGTRLLVL.

The CDR3 DNA sequence: TGTGCCAGCAGCCGGGACAGATACTCCTACGAGCAGTACGTC. This codes for CASSRDRYSYEQYV. The J gene is TRBJ2-7, the V gene TRBV3-1 (or the pseudogene TRBV3-2), with 7 bases lining up with TRBD1. The CDR3 is 14 amino acids. Germline V gives CDR1 LGHDT, CDR2 YNNKEL (reference sequence). Trimming at V came to 4 bases and at J to 0 bases, leaving 3 bases not matched to a gene.

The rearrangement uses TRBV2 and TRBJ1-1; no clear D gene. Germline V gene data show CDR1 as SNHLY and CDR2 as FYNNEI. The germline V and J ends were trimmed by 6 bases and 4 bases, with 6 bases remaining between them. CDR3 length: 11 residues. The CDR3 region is CASSSFTEAFF. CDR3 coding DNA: TGTGCCAGCAGCTCGTTCACTGAAGCTTTCTTT.

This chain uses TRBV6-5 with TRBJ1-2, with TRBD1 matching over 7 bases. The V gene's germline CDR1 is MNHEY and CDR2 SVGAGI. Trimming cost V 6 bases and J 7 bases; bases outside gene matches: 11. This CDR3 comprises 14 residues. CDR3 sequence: CASRPDRARGGYTF. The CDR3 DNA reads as TGTGCCAGCAGACCAGACAGGGCGCGGGGTGGCTACACCTTC.

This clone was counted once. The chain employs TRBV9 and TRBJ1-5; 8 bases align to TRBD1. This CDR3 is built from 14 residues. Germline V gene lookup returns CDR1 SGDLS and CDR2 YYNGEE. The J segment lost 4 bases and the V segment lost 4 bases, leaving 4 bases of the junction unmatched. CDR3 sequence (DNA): TGTGCCAGCAGCAGGACAGGGAATAATCAGCCCCAGCATTTT. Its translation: CASSRTGNNQPQHF.

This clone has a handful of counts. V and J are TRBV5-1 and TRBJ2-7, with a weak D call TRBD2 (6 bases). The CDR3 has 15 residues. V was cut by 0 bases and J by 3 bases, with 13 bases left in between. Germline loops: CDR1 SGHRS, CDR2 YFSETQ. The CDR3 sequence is CASSLVAGGVYEQYF. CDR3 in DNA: TGCGCCAGCAGCTTGGTCGCCGGGGGAGTCTACGAGCAGTACTTC.

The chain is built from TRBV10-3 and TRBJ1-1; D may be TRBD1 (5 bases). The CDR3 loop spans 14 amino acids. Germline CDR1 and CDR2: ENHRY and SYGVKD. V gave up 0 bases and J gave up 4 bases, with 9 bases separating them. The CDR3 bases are TGTGCCATCAGTGAGTCGCAGGGTGGCACTGAAGCTTTCTTT. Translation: CAISESQGGTEAFF.